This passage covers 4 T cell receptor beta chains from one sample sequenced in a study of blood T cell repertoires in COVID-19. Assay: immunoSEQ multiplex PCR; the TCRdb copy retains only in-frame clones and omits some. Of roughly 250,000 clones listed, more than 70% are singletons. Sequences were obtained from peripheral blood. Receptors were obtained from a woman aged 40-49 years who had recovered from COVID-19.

In DNA form, the CDR3 reads TGTGCCAGCAGTCACGGACAGAACTACGAGCAGTACTTC. Protein: CASSHGQNYEQYF. The gene calls are TRBV27 and TRBJ2-7, with a tentative D call TRBD1 (6 bases). The length of the CDR3 is 13 residues. V lost 5 bases, J lost 3 bases, and 11 bases lay in between. Germline assignment: CDR1 MNHEY and CDR2 SMNVEV (reference sequence).

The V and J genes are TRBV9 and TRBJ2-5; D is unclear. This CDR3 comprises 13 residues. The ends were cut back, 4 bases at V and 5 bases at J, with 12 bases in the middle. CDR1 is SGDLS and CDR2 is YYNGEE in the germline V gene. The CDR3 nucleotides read TGTGCCAGCAGCAGTGATTACGGGGAGACCCAGTACTTC. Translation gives CASSSDYGETQYF. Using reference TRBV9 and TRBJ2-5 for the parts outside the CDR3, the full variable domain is DSGVTQTPKHLITATGQRVTLRCSPRSGDLSVYWYQQSLDQGLQFLIQYYNGEERAKGNILERFSAQQFPDLHSELNLSSLELGDSALYFCASSSDYGETQYFGPGTRLLVL.

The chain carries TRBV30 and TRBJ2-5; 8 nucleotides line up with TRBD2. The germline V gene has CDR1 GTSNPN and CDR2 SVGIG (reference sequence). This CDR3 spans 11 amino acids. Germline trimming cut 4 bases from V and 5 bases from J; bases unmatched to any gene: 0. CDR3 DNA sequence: TGTGCCTGGACGGGGGGGGAGACCCAGTACTTC. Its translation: CAWTGGETQYF.

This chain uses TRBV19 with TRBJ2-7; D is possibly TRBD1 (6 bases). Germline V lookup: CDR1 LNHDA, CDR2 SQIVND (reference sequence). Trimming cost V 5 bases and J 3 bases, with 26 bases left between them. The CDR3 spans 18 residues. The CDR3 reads CASSALLLTGNKGYEQYF. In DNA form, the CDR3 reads TGTGCCAGTAGTGCCCTCCTACTTACAGGGAACAAGGGCTACGAGCAGTACTTC. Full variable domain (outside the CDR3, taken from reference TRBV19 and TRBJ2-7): DGGITQSPKYLFRKEGQNVTLSCEQNLNHDAMYWYRQDPGQGLRLIYYSQIVNDFQKGDIAEGYSVSREKKESFPLTVTSAQKNPTAFYLCASSALLLTGNKGYEQYFGPGTRLTVT.